This T cell receptor beta chain derives from a study of blood T cell repertoires in COVID-19 (TCRdb year 2020). About the full investigation: Samples from collaborators originated in the United States, Italy and Spain and spanned both the acute and convalescent phases of COVID-19. The repertoires were released in a freely available public database meant as a resource for research on the immune response to SARS-CoV-2. The prospective study material was composed of cDNA or gDNA derived from T cells, B-cell-depleted T cells, or PBMCs. The dataset comprised deeply sampled blood TCRbeta repertoires from subjects exposed to, actively infected with, or recovered from COVID-19. Samples were obtained from the ongoing ImmuneRACE study (first 160 participants) and from 1,254 subjects provided by 6 global collaborators. Where available, HLA class I and class II types were taken from metadata supplied by the sample provider and were not determined by assay-based typing. Nearly every sample came with metadata listing a de-identified subject ID, COVID-19 status, age in years and sex.

The immunoSEQ Assay, a bias-controlled multiplex PCR, was used to amplify TCRbeta CDR3 regions from genomic DNA. Regarding the original processing steps: The number of nucleated cells in each sample was estimated from the amplification of reference gene primers within the assay. To quantify the absolute abundance of each unique TCRbeta CDR3 rearrangement, sequence reads were collapsed and filtered. For each sample, productive Simpson clonality was calculated by taking the square root of Simpson's diversity index across productive rearrangements. TCRdb carries this immuneACCESS record with in-frame sequences only. Its versions omit some clonotypes, under half of them owing to an unresolved V gene in the studies checked, with the rest unexplained. The DNA gave D and trimming, while V, J and clone size come from that table. In all, the sample holds fewer than 95,000 clones, and 89% of those were seen once. 7.5% to 9.5% of the sample belongs to the ten largest clones.

The sample holds one count of this clone. Its antigen remains undetermined. No much larger clonotype is one base removed from it; base qualities were not supplied. Each collaborating institution followed its own protocols to collect whole blood in K2EDTA tubes. Collaborator samples were shipped for TCRbeta analysis as frozen whole blood, isolated PBMCs, or DNA extracted from either sample type. The paper's findings and limits, for the study overall: The quantity of clinical and demographic metadata differed by source and by participant and was supplied without curation.

The receptor was isolated from a man over 45 with acute or convalescent COVID-19. Sequencing used peripheral blood.

The CDR3 in this case is CAGKGGVGTGELFF. The DNA sequence is given as TGTGCCGGAAAAGGGGGGGTCGGCACCGGGGAGCTGTTTTTT. The receptor chain draws on TRBV5-4 and TRBJ2-2; a tentative D call is TRBD2 (7 bases match). V lost 10 bases and J lost 4 bases; the stretch between them is 17 bases long. From cysteine to phenylalanine, the CDR3 is 14 amino acids long. The read is trimmed to its CDR3 DNA, 42 bases read in frame from base 1. CDR1 and CDR2 are read off the germline V gene (reference sequence) as SGHNT and YYREEE.